Below are 22 T cell receptor beta chains sequenced from a single sample in a study of cytomegalovirus exposure and HLA in healthy donors. 60 Vbeta and 13 Jbeta primers were used in PCR. Data came from immunoSEQ multiplex PCR; TCRdb stores just in-frame clones and leaves some out. The sample lists under 200,000 clones; around 80% were seen once. Sequencing was carried out using PBMCs. Every receptor here comes from a woman aged 50 to 65 in good health and CMV-seropositive.

This chain uses TRBV12-5 with TRBJ1-2, with D possibly TRBD1 on 5 matching bases. The germline CDR1 and CDR2 sequences are LGHNT and FRNRAP. The CDR3 length is 14 residues. V dropped 5 bases and J dropped 8 bases, with 18 bases sitting between them. CDR3 sequence reads: CASGHGRGDEGYTF. CDR3 DNA: TGTGCTAGTGGTCACGGGCGGGGGGACGAAGGCTACACCTTC.

This clone came up once. The chain carries TRBV7-6 and TRBJ2-7; the D is unclear. CDR1 SGHVS and CDR2 FNYEAQ come from the germline V gene. CDR3 size: 14 residues. The V gene lost 2 bases and the J gene lost 5 bases, with 13 bases spanning the gap. This chain's CDR3 is CASSLSPLIDEQYF. For the CDR3, the DNA is TGTGCCAGCAGCTTATCGCCTCTTATAGACGAGCAGTACTTC.

The chain combines TRBV19 with TRBJ2-4, with TRBD1 identical over 7 bases. Looked up from germline, CDR1 is LNHDA and CDR2 is SQIVND (reference sequence). This CDR3 comprises 17 residues. After removal of 5 bases from V and 0 bases from J, the junction contained 10 bases not matched to a gene. This chain's CDR3 is CASSPRTGDLAKNIQYF. CDR3 DNA sequence: TGTGCCAGTAGTCCCCGGACAGGAGACCTAGCCAAAAACATTCAGTACTTC.

This clone turned up a few times. The CDR3 loop reads CASSPSGVSYNEQFF. The CDR3 DNA is TGCGCCAGCAGCCCGAGCGGGGTAAGCTACAATGAGCAGTTCTTC. The J gene is TRBJ2-1, the V gene TRBV5-1, with TRBD2 matching 7 bases. J gave up 3 bases and V 4 bases, and 7 bases lay outside the gene matches. In germline, CDR1 is SGHRS, CDR2 YFSETQ. CDR3 length equals 15 residues.

The rearrangement joins TRBV5-1 to TRBJ1-5; D is ambiguous. This CDR3 spans 16 amino acids. Trimming shortened V by 0 bases and J by 6 bases, and 16 bases separated the two germline ends. Germline V gives CDR1 SGHRS, CDR2 YFSETQ. The CDR3 loop is CASSLGGEFGSQPQHF. Here the CDR3 DNA reads TGCGCCAGCAGCTTGGGCGGGGAATTCGGCAGTCAGCCCCAGCATTTT.

The chain joins TRBV19 to TRBJ2-6; 9 nucleotides agree with TRBD1. The length of the CDR3 is 21 residues. Germline-derived CDR1 and CDR2 are LNHDA and SQIVND (reference sequence). The junction had 15 bases not matched to a gene; V was cut back by 1 base and J by 2 bases. CDR3 coding DNA: TGTGCCAGTAGTATAGCGTTCGAGGGGACAGGGTTGGTCCCTGGGGCCAACGTCCTGACTTTC. It specifies CASSIAFEGTGLVPGANVLTF.

This chain connects TRBV4-3 to TRBJ1-4; tentatively, D is TRBD1 (6 bases). V lost 0 bases to trimming and J lost 7 bases, with 18 bases between them. The V gene's germline CDR1 is LGHNA and CDR2 YSLEER. This CDR3 spans 17 amino acids. The CDR3 nucleotides read TGCGCCAGCAGCCAAGAGGTAGCATCAGGGGCGACTGAAAAACTGTTTTTT. Protein: CASSQEVASGATEKLFF.

The chain employs TRBV5-4 and TRBJ1-3, with TRBD1 as a possible D gene (5 bases). The CDR3 is made up of 13 amino acids. Germline V gene sequence: CDR1 SGHNT, CDR2 YYREEE (reference sequence). V shed 0 bases and J shed 9 bases, with 10 bases lying between them. Here the CDR3 reads CASSLAGGATIYF. CDR3 nucleotides: TGTGCCAGCAGCTTGGCGGGGGGTGCCACCATATATTTT.

This clone has more than one count but fewer than ten. The chain couples TRBV19 to TRBJ1-5; no reliable D call. Germline-derived CDR1 and CDR2 are LNHDA and SQIVND (reference sequence). The CDR3 has 12 amino acids. The germline V and J ends were trimmed by 3 bases and 13 bases, with 13 bases remaining between them. CDR3: CASSIGRLGQHF. In nucleotides, the CDR3 is TGTGCCAGTAGTATTGGGCGCCTTGGTCAGCATTTT.

This chain joins TRBV21-1 and TRBJ2-4; the listed D gene, TRBD2, was not tested against the DNA. TRBV21-1 has pseudogene status. There are 17 residues in the CDR3. The CDR3 DNA sequence: TGTGCCAGCAGCATCGCGGGAGCCCTCTGGGACAAAAACATTCAGTACTTC. It encodes CASSIAGALWDKNIQYF.

The V and J genes are TRBV11-3 and TRBJ2-1, with a possible D match to TRBD2 (5 bases). The ends were cut back, 3 bases at V and 3 bases at J, with 9 bases in the middle. This CDR3 comprises 14 residues. The germline V gene has CDR1 SGHNT and CDR2 YENEEA. The CDR3 loop is CASSLGSGYNEQFF. The CDR3 coding sequence is TGTGCCAGCAGCTTGGGGAGCGGCTACAATGAGCAGTTCTTC.

This clone has just a few counts. The gene calls are TRBV14 and TRBJ2-1; TRBD2 matches 9 bases. The CDR3 extends over 17 amino acids. V lost 4 bases, J lost 4 bases, and 11 bases stayed unmatched. CDR1 and CDR2 (germline): SGHDN, FVKESK. CDR3 sequence reads: CASSRPRRGGEYNEQFF. In DNA form, the CDR3 reads TGTGCCAGCAGCCGTCCTCGGCGCGGGGGGGAATACAATGAGCAGTTCTTC.

This sequence joins TRBV4-2 and TRBJ1-5; 7 bases line up with TRBD1. Unmatched junction bases numbered 11, after V lost 1 base and J lost 2 bases. CDR1 and CDR2 from the germline V gene are LGHNA and YNFKEQ. The CDR3 consists of 18 residues. CDR3 nucleotides: TGTGCCAGCAGCCAAGGAAAATTTTTGACAGGGCGCAATCAGCCCCAGCATTTT. It translates to CASSQGKFLTGRNQPQHF.

J is TRBJ2-2 and V is TRBV2; D is possibly TRBD2 (6 bases). CDR3 length equals 14 residues. V was trimmed by 4 bases and J by 2 bases, leaving 8 bases between them. The germline CDR1 and CDR2 sequences are SNHLY and FYNNEI. The CDR3 DNA sequence: TGTGCCAGCAGTGTACTAGCTAACACCGGGGAGCTGTTTTTT. It encodes CASSVLANTGELFF. The complete variable domain, with remaining parts taken from reference TRBV2 and TRBJ2-2, reads EPEVTQTPSHQVTQMGQEVILRCVPISNHLYFYWYRQILGQKVEFLVSFYNNEISEKSEIFDDQFSVERPDGSNFTLKIRSTKLEDSAMYFCASSVLANTGELFFGEGSRLTVL.

The chain joins TRBV28 to TRBJ1-2; 8 nucleotides agree with TRBD1. Germline V gene sequence: CDR1 MDHEN, CDR2 SYDVKM. V lost 4 bases to trimming and J lost 4 bases; unmatched junction nucleotides: 8. CDR3 length: 15 residues. In DNA form, the CDR3 reads TGTGCCAGCAGTTGGCAGGGGGCCGAAGGCTATGGCTACACCTTC. Amino acid sequence: CASSWQGAEGYGYTF.

The chain employs TRBV11-3 and TRBJ2-5; D is perhaps TRBD2 (6 bases). From germline, CDR1 is SGHNT and CDR2 YENEEA. The CDR3 is 13 residues long. Trimming pared 5 bases from V and 11 bases from J, leaving 18 bases between. Here the CDR3 reads CASSPGAGGEQYF. In DNA form, the CDR3 reads TGTGCCAGCAGCCCCGGAGCCGGCGGGGAGCAGTACTTC.

This clone turned up a few times. The CDR3 nucleotides are TGTGCCAGCAGCTTAGTTTGGGGGAGGGCCCGGAATGAGCAGTTCTTC. This codes for CASSLVWGRARNEQFF. The rearrangement joins TRBV11-1 to TRBJ2-1; 7 bases match TRBD2. The junction had 10 bases not matched to a gene; V was cut back by 1 base and J by 7 bases. The CDR3 runs 16 residues. CDR1 and CDR2 (germline): SGHAT, FQDESV (reference sequence).

The V call is TRBV11-1, the J call TRBJ2-1; possibly TRBD2 for D (5 bases). Germline CDR1 SGHAT, CDR2 FQDESV (reference sequence). Trimming stripped 4 bases from V and 0 bases from J, with 16 bases between. CDR3 length: 17 residues. DNA of the CDR3: TGTGCCAGCAGCTCGTCCTCAGAGCGGAACTCCTACAATGAGCAGTTCTTC. It is translated as CASSSSSERNSYNEQFF.

The V call is TRBV7-2, the J call TRBJ2-3; no clear D gene. The V end was cut by 7 bases, the J end by 2 bases, with 16 bases between. Germline V gives CDR1 SGHTA, CDR2 FQGNSA. This CDR3 region has 15 residues. DNA of the CDR3: TGTGCCAGCACCATTCATGGCGGAAACACAGATACGCAGTATTTT. As protein: CASTIHGGNTDTQYF.

A few counts support this clone. V gene TRBV11-3 combines with J gene TRBJ2-1, with TRBD2 as a possible D gene (6 bases). CDR3 length: 14 residues. Trimming removed 4 bases at V and 2 bases at J, with 9 bases between. The V gene's germline CDR1 is SGHNT and CDR2 YENEEA. CDR3 sequence: CASSYGGTYNEQFF. CDR3 sequence (DNA): TGTGCCAGCAGCTATGGAGGGACCTACAATGAGCAGTTCTTC.

The rearrangement links TRBV4-3 to TRBJ2-5, with TRBD2 matching over 13 bases. The J call may be wrong; the DNA end is better matched by TRBJ2-7. The CDR3 has 17 residues. CDR1 is LGHNA, CDR2 YSLEER, per germline. CDR3 residues: CASSLPLAGGPGAEQYF. CDR3 coding DNA: TGCGCCAGCAGCCTCCCACTAGCGGGAGGGCCGGGGGCCGAGCAGTACTTC.

This chain joins TRBV6-1 and TRBJ1-1; D gene unclear. The CDR3 contains 13 residues. Trimming took off 2 bases at V and 4 bases at J, with 8 bases between the two ends. Germline values: CDR1 MNHNS, CDR2 SASEGT. CDR3 sequence: CASSEMRATEAFF. CDR3 coding DNA: TGTGCCAGCAGTGAAATGAGAGCCACTGAAGCTTTCTTT.